The 11 T cell receptor beta chains in this list originate from one sample, sequenced in a study of blood T cell repertoires in COVID-19. The protocol was immunoSEQ multiplex PCR, while the TCRdb copy is restricted to in-frame clones and leaves out a portion. The sample lists about 250,000 clones, approximately 85% occurring once. Sequenced sample: PBMCs or T cells enriched from blood (not recorded which). The receptors were gathered from a woman between 45 and 65 years old who had been exposed to COVID-19.

This clone came up once. This chain joins TRBV5-4 and TRBJ2-5, with D tentatively TRBD1 (5 bases). The V gene's germline CDR1 is SGHNT and CDR2 YYREEE (reference sequence). The germline V and J ends were trimmed by 5 bases and 5 bases, with 16 bases remaining between them. The CDR3 covers 14 residues. For the CDR3, the DNA is TGTGCCAGCAGTTTTGACAGATTGTGGGAGACCCAGTACTTC. Its translation: CASSFDRLWETQYF. The full variable domain, in which reference TRBV5-4 and TRBJ2-5 provide the parts outside the CDR3, is ETGVTQSPTHLIKTRGQQVTLRCSSQSGHNTVSWYQQALGQGPQFIFQYYREEENGRGNFPPRFSGLQFPNYSSELNVNALELDDSALYLCASSFDRLWETQYFGPGTRLLVL.

The chain uses TRBV25-1 and TRBJ2-5; TRBD1 agrees at 8 bases. V gave up 2 bases and J gave up 4 bases; unmatched junction bases: 6. CDR3 length equals 15 residues. CDR1 MGHDK and CDR2 SYGVNS come from the germline V gene. CDR3 sequence: CASSEGGTGRETQYF. CDR3 nucleotides: TGTGCCAGCAGTGAAGGGGGGACAGGTAGAGAGACCCAGTACTTC.

The V call is TRBV28, the J call TRBJ2-5; 10 nucleotides agree with TRBD1. CDR3 size: 14 residues. CDR1 and CDR2 from the germline V gene are MDHEN and SYDVKM. J was trimmed by 4 bases and V by 5 bases; bases with no gene match: 4. In DNA, the CDR3 is TGTGCCAGCAGTCAAGACAGGGGGCCAGAGACCCAGTACTTC. Translated, it gives CASSQDRGPETQYF.

This chain connects TRBV9 to TRBJ1-5, with 9 bases that match TRBD1. There are 15 residues in the CDR3. Germline-derived CDR1 and CDR2 are SGDLS and YYNGEE. Trimming at V came to 4 bases and at J to 7 bases, leaving 9 bases not matched to a gene. The CDR3 is CASSLGQGIGQPQHF. In nucleotides, the CDR3 is TGTGCCAGCAGCCTCGGACAGGGGATCGGGCAGCCCCAGCATTTT.

This clone was found once. The chain combines TRBV7-2 with TRBJ1-4; 7 positions agree with TRBD1. Unmatched junction bases numbered 5, after V lost 2 bases and J lost 5 bases. The length of the CDR3 is 15 residues. The germline V gene encodes CDR1 SGHTA and CDR2 FQGNSA. CDR3 in amino acids: CASSLSGGPNEKLFF. CDR3 nucleotide sequence: TGTGCCAGCAGCTTATCAGGGGGACCCAATGAAAAACTGTTTTTT.

The rearrangement uses TRBV5-4 and TRBJ1-1; TRBD1 aligns across 7 bases. This CDR3 spans 14 amino acids. Germline lookup yields CDR1 SGHNT and CDR2 YYREEE (reference sequence). V was pared by 4 bases and J by 1 base, with 4 bases of the junction left unmatched. This CDR3 is CASSLQGQNTEAFF. The CDR3 nucleotides read TGTGCCAGCAGCCTACAGGGGCAGAACACTGAAGCTTTCTTT.

This sequence joins TRBV6-1 and TRBJ1-2, with 8 bases aligning to TRBD1. The CDR3 has 15 amino acids. V lost 3 bases and J lost 8; bases outside the gene matches: 11. Germline CDR1 and CDR2: MNHNS and SASEGT. The CDR3 DNA reads TGTGCCAGCAGTGAGAGGCAAACAGGGGGAGGAGGCTACACCTTC. Its translation: CASSERQTGGGGYTF.

The V and J genes are TRBV24-1 and TRBJ1-1; a possible D gene is TRBD1 (6 bases). The germline gives CDR1 KGHDR, CDR2 SFDVKD. This CDR3 is 13 amino acids long. The V end lost 2 bases, the J end lost 6 bases, and 9 bases lay between the germline ends. CDR3 DNA: TGTGCCACCAGTGATTCAGGGGTCTCTGAAGCTTTCTTT. Translation: CATSDSGVSEAFF.

This chain links TRBV6-2 or TRBV6-3 with TRBJ2-1, with 8 positions matching TRBD1. Germline CDR1 is MNHEY and CDR2 is SVGEGT. The CDR3 loop spans 16 amino acids. With V trimmed by 2 bases and J by 2 bases, 5 bases remained unmatched. CDR3 coding DNA: TGTGCCAGCAGTTACCGGACAGGGTCCCCCTACAATGAGCAGTTCTTC. Translation gives CASSYRTGSPYNEQFF.

This chain links TRBV20-1 with TRBJ1-2, with D possibly being TRBD1 (5 bases). V shed 4 bases and J shed 12 bases, with 12 bases lying between them. The CDR3 has 10 amino acids. Germline loops: CDR1 DFQATT, CDR2 SNEGSKA (reference sequence). CDR3 residues: CSATFRGHTF. DNA for the CDR3: TGCAGTGCTACTTTTAGGGGCCACACCTTC.

This chain joins TRBV10-1 and TRBJ2-2, with D hard to call. V was pared by 2 bases and J by 3 bases, with 4 bases between. The CDR3 length is 13 residues. Germline CDR1 and CDR2: WNHNN and SYGVQD (reference sequence). The CDR3: CASSEPDTGELFF. As DNA, the CDR3 is TGCGCCAGCAGTGAGCCAGACACCGGGGAGCTGTTTTTT.